The clone carrying this T cell receptor beta chain was detected only a few times. Per the authors' pipeline: Nucleated cell counts were estimated from reference gene primer amplification. TCRdb keeps only in-frame clones here, not all; method: immunoSEQ multiplex PCR. V, J and clone size were drawn from that table, and D and trimming were deduced from the DNA. The table records a few hundred thousand clones, roughly 87% of them present only once. These data belong to a study of blood T cell repertoires in COVID-19. V lost 7 bases to trimming and J lost 6 bases; unmatched junction nucleotides: 5. The germline gives CDR1 SQVTM, CDR2 ANQGSEA. This CDR3 is built from 11 residues.

This TCR came from a woman between 25 and 40 years old who had recovered from COVID-19. V and J are TRBV29-1 and TRBJ2-7; 8 bases are shared with TRBD2. The material sequenced was PBMCs or T cells enriched from blood (not recorded which). The DNA of the CDR3 is TGCAGCGGCGGGACTAGAGGCGAGCAGTACTTC. This codes for CSGGTRGEQYF.